This T cell receptor beta chain was sequenced during a study of tumor-infiltrating lymphocytes in primary liver carcinoma (dated by TCRdb to the late 2010s). Study-wide context: Surgical resection was performed in China between November 2015 and March 2016 on about 5 patients with histopathologically diagnosed primary liver carcinoma. The five patients, three men and two women aged 30 to 69 years, had hepatocellular carcinoma (four) or combined HCC and intrahepatic cholangiocarcinoma (one). The tumors of the five patients were staged as T1-T3 N0M0, with maximum diameters ranging from 4.2 to 10 cm. Roughly 3.5 to 7.5 million productive TCRbeta reads were obtained per sample, and no significant difference in read depth was found between tissue types. For each liver tumor, the study sampled five regions along with adjacent normal tissue and blood, and applied TCRbeta repertoire sequencing, expression microarrays and whole-exome sequencing. A total of 35 specimens from 5 patients, comprising about 25 tumor regions, 5 adjacent noncancerous liver tissues and 5 peripheral blood samples, were covered by TCRbeta repertoire sequencing. High reproducibility was observed for the technical replicate repertoires, with mean shared-clone rates approximately 0.9 and correlation coefficients above 0.98.

From the germline V gene, CDR1 is ENHRY and CDR2 is SYGVKD. V trim: 7 bases; J trim: 6 bases; unmatched bases: 5. From cysteine to phenylalanine, the CDR3 is 12 amino acids long. Only the CDR3 region is kept as DNA, spanning 36 bases read in frame from base 1. Using a constant-region primer and ProtoScript II reverse transcriptase, TCRbeta-specific cDNA was reverse-transcribed from approximately 0.5 ug total RNA. The TCRbeta libraries were prepared through three rounds of nested multiplex PCR following a slightly modified ARM-PCR procedure. Each of the first two PCR rounds ran for approximately 10 cycles and used multiplex TRBV1-TRBV30 forward primers together with a Cbeta reverse primer. A final 25-cycle PCR with Deep VentR polymerase added sample barcodes and Illumina adapters. Before sequencing, amplicons of 200-500 bp were gel-purified using a QIAquick gel extraction kit. TCRbeta amplicons were sequenced on an Illumina HiSeq 2500 with 250-bp paired-end reads. Under the source paper's analysis protocol: To recover full CDR3 sequences, reads were quality-trimmed using Trimmomatic v0.33 and paired reads were then merged using FLASH v1.2.11. MiGEC v1.2.1b assigned V, D and J germline segments to the rearranged TCRbeta sequences. Clonotype statistics and Shannon-Wiener diversity indices were computed with VDJtools v1.0.0. To cut down on sampling bias, every analysis after diversity analysis relied on just the 250 most abundant clonotypes from each sample. Clones were called with MiXCR by TCRdb after fastp trimmed the public reads at Q25, and only in-frame beta chains were retained. Identical CDR3 protein sequences are pooled into one entry, listed with their most common genes and DNA. What appears here as the V and J calls and clone size reflects TCRdb's work, not the paper's. In all, the sample holds approximately 300,000 distinct CDR3 sequences, and over 55% of those were seen once. 9% to 10% of the sample comes from the top ten.

TRIzol reagent was used to extract blood RNA from unsorted whole blood, while the DNeasy Blood & Tissue kit provided the germline DNA. Patients had chronic HBV infection and were treatment-naive at sampling. Approximately 4 milliliters of peripheral blood were collected into K2EDTA tubes before surgery. What the authors observed across the whole study: Because only the TCR beta chain was sequenced and unpaired alpha chains were not captured, true repertoire diversity is likely underestimated. Bulk unsorted samples precluded comparing CD4+ and CD8+ T cell repertoires. Repertoire overlap was higher between tumor regions (mean roughly 35%) than tumor-adjacent (approximately 17%) or tumor-blood (approximately 14%) pairs, consistent with antigen-driven expansion. With just a handful of patients in the study, the authors point out that the findings should be validated in a larger study. A significantly larger repertoire fraction was made up by the top 250 clones in tumors than in blood (p = 0.039).

This clonotype was seen a handful of times. Its antigen is still unknown. It may be a read error: a sequence one base away is much more abundant. The sample consisted of peripheral blood. The sequence derives from a man aged 40-49 years with primary liver carcinoma and hepatitis B virus infection. This sequence uses TRBV10-3 and TRBJ2-7; TRBD2 aligns with 8 central bases. The bases read TGTGCCATCAAGTCGGGAGGGACCGAGCAGTACTTC. This yields the protein CAIKSGGTEQYF.